This record covers a single TCR beta chain. Its antigen is as yet unknown. Gene and germline names: mouse. The read terminates 4 residues ahead of where the CDR3 ends, so the germline J gene completes it. V was pared by 4 bases and J by 3 bases, with 6 bases of the junction left unmatched. This CDR3 region has 16 residues. Germline loops: CDR1 LGHNA, CDR2 YNLKQL (reference sequence). This specimen comes from a study of CD8+ T cells in alopecia areata. Study background: The approximately 6-11-week-old female C3H/HeJ mice were given skin taken from roughly 6-13-month-old C3H/HeJ graft donors that had spontaneous alopecia.

Cell sorting was performed on pooled cutaneous lymph node cells with CD4, CD8alpha, NKG2D, NKG2ACE and other markers. Study results and caveats: Higher clonality and more expanded CD8+ clones appeared in lesional than normal scalp. The study also sequences resident alphabeta T cells of normal skin in scalp samples.

Once RNA had been extracted, it was reverse transcribed into cDNA to act as the sequencing template. Measured with immunoSEQ multiplex PCR; TCRdb has only the in-frame clones, and not every one. There are over 250,000 clones in the sample, none observed a single time. The receptor's source is a C3H/HeJ mouse with alopecia areata. This mouse strain has H2-k as its MHC haplotype. Sequenced: CD4+ T cells sorted from a lymph node. This chain uses TRBV5 with TRBJ2-7; 13 bases map to TRBD2. CDR3 region: CASSPTGLGGRYEQYF. The CDR3 DNA, read in part, is TGTGCCAGCAGCCCCACCGGACTGGGGGGGCGCTAT.